The following is a TCR beta chain sequence with its context. Its target is unknown. Only in-frame clones appear in the TCRdb table, and some are missing; sequencing was by immunoSEQ multiplex PCR. Of about 13,000 clones in the sample, about 90% were seen once. The record originates from a study of PD-1 blockade in classical Hodgkin lymphoma. Germline V gene sequence: CDR1 MNHEY, CDR2 SVGAGI. The length of the CDR3 is 12 residues. Trimming cost V 4 bases and J 7 bases, with 10 bases left between them. General study points: As was reported, newly diagnosed patients showed lower baseline TCR diversity than healthy donors did.

Brentuximab vedotin exposure varied, and every patient relapsed after autologous stem cell transplantation. The chain has TRBV6-5 and TRBJ1-2; D is unresolved. This TCR was sampled from a human donor with classical Hodgkin lymphoma. This specimen was peripheral blood mononuclear cells (PBMCs), taken at baseline. The CDR3 DNA follows: TGTGCCAGCAGTTCCCGGACGGTTGGCTACACCTTC. Its translation: CASSSRTVGYTF.